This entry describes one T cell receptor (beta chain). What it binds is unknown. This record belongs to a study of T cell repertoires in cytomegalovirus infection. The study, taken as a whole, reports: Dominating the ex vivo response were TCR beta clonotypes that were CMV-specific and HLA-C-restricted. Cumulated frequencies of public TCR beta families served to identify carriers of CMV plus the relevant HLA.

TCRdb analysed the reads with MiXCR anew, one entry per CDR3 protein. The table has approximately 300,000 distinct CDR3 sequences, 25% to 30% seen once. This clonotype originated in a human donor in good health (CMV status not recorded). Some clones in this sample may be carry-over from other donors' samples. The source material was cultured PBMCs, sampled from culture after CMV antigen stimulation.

CDR3: CSARLGGTAGNTIYF. The CDR3 nucleotides are TGCAGTGCTAGATTAGGTGGGACAGCCGGAAACACCATATATTTT. J is TRBJ1-3 and V is TRBV20-1; 7 nucleotides align to TRBD1. The J segment lost 4 bases and the V segment lost 2 bases, leaving 8 bases of the junction unmatched. This CDR3 has 15 amino acids. Germline CDR1 and CDR2: DFQATT and SNEGSKA (reference sequence).